Following are 9 T cell receptor beta chains from one sample sequenced in a study of blood T cell repertoires in COVID-19. TCRdb's copy holds only in-frame clones and misses some; the assay was immunoSEQ multiplex PCR. The sample has 300,000 to 350,000 clones, roughly 90% seen once. Sequences were obtained from peripheral blood. These receptors all stem from a man aged 30 to 39 with COVID-19, enrolled during active disease.

The chain combines TRBV7-2 with TRBJ2-7; 9 positions agree with TRBD1. Unmatched junction bases numbered 5, after V lost 5 bases and J lost 3 bases. The germline gives CDR1 SGHTA, CDR2 FQGNSA. The CDR3 is made up of 14 amino acids. The chain's CDR3 is CASSPGTGHYEQYF. The CDR3 nucleotides read TGTGCCAGCAGCCCCGGGACAGGGCACTACGAGCAGTACTTC.

This chain joins TRBV18 and TRBJ2-1; 14 positions agree with TRBD2. This CDR3 spans 16 amino acids. CDR1 KGHSH and CDR2 LQKENI come from the germline V gene. V gave up 4 bases and J gave up 4 bases; unmatched junction bases: 3. CDR3 sequence: CASSLGLAGGYNEQFF. DNA of the CDR3: TGTGCCAGCTCACTCGGACTAGCGGGGGGATACAATGAGCAGTTCTTC.

The chain couples TRBV28 to TRBJ1-3, with D possibly TRBD1 on 6 matching bases. The germline CDR1 and CDR2 sequences are MDHEN and SYDVKM. Trimming cost V 6 bases and J 3 bases, with 21 bases left between them. The CDR3 has 17 amino acids. The CDR3 sequence is CASSVLSAGGHGNTIYF. In DNA, the CDR3 is TGTGCCAGCAGCGTTTTATCGGCGGGGGGCCATGGAAACACCATATATTTT.

J is TRBJ1-1 and V is TRBV3-1 (or the pseudogene TRBV3-2); 7 nucleotides align to TRBD1. Germline CDR1 is LGHDT and CDR2 is YNNKEL (reference sequence). Trimming at V came to 3 bases and at J to 0 bases, leaving 7 bases not matched to a gene. This CDR3 comprises 16 residues. CDR3 residues: CASSHSTGRMNTEAFF. Written as DNA, the CDR3 is TGTGCCAGCAGCCACTCGACAGGGCGCATGAACACTGAAGCTTTCTTT.

Regarding this clone: The sample has other DNA sequences that encode this CDR3 too. J is TRBJ1-5 and V is TRBV6-5, with D tentatively TRBD1 (6 bases). This CDR3 is built from 13 residues. CDR1 and CDR2 (germline): MNHEY, SVGAGI. V lost 5 bases, J lost 2 bases, and 7 bases lay in between. The CDR3 coding sequence is TGTGCCAGCAGTAGACAGGGCAATCAGCCCCAGCATTTT. Translating it yields CASSRQGNQPQHF.

The genes are TRBV30 and TRBJ2-2; 13 bases map to TRBD2. V trimming: 4 bases; J trimming: 8 bases; junction bases outside the gene matches: 4. The CDR3 length is 14 residues. Germline V lookup: CDR1 GTSNPN, CDR2 SVGIG (reference sequence). CDR3 amino acids: CAWKGTSGTGELFF. The DNA of the CDR3 is TGTGCCTGGAAAGGGACTAGCGGGACGGGGGAGCTGTTTTTT.

This clone was seen only once. V usage is TRBV28 and J usage is TRBJ1-2; possible D gene TRBD1, 5 bases. Between the trimmed V and J ends, which lost 7 bases and 4 bases, there was a span of 16 bases. CDR1 MDHEN and CDR2 SYDVKM come from the germline V gene. There are 14 residues in the CDR3. CDR3 region: CASTPGGTSYGYTF. The CDR3 DNA sequence: TGTGCCAGCACCCCAGGCGGGACTTCCTATGGCTACACCTTC.

This chain's CDR3 is CASSRSGGATGNEQFF. The CDR3, as DNA: TGTGCCAGTAGCAGAAGCGGGGGGGCCACCGGCAATGAGCAGTTCTTC. V and J are TRBV19 and TRBJ2-1; 10 nucleotides align to TRBD2. The CDR3 is 16 amino acids. Germline V gene sequence: CDR1 LNHDA, CDR2 SQIVND (reference sequence). Trimming took 6 bases from V and 6 from J; bases not matched to a gene: 11. Full variable domain (outside the CDR3, taken from reference TRBV19 and TRBJ2-1): DGGITQSPKYLFRKEGQNVTLSCEQNLNHDAMYWYRQDPGQGLRLIYYSQIVNDFQKGDIAEGYSVSREKKESFPLTVTSAQKNPTAFYLCASSRSGGATGNEQFFGPGTRLTVL.

The chain's CDR3 is CASSDGTGGFSPEAFF. CDR3 DNA: TGTGCCAGCAGCGATGGGACAGGGGGGTTTAGCCCTGAAGCTTTCTTT. The chain links TRBV5-6 to TRBJ1-1; 11 nucleotides agree with TRBD1. This CDR3 is built from 16 residues. Germline values: CDR1 SGHDT, CDR2 YYEEEE. Losses at the gene ends were 4 bases for V and 6 bases for J; bases not matched to a gene: 11.